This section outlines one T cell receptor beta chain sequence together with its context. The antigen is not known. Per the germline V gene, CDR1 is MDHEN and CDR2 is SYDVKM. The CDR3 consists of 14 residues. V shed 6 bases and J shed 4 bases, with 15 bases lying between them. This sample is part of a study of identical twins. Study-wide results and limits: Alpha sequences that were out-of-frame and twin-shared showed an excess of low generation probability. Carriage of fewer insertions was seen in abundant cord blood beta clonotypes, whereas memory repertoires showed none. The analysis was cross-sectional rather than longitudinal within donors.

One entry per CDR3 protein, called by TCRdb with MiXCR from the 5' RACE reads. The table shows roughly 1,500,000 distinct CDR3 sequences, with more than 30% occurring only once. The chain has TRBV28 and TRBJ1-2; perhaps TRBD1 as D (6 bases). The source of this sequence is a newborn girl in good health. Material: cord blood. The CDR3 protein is CASSGFRGGYGYTF. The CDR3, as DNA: TGTGCCAGCAGCGGGTTCAGGGGCGGCTATGGCTACACCTTC.